This passage covers 19 T cell receptor beta chains from one sample sequenced in a study of T cell repertoires in cytomegalovirus infection. These receptors have no known antigen. TCRdb re-called the reads with MiXCR, one entry per CDR3 protein. The sample lists fewer than 900,000 distinct CDR3 sequences, just under 30% occurring once. Sequenced material: cultured CD8+ T cells from PBMCs, taken from culture after CMV antigen stimulation. The source is a human donor in good health (CMV status not recorded). Some clones in this sample may be carry-over from other donors' samples.

V usage is TRBV6-2 or TRBV6-3 and J usage is TRBJ2-1, with D uncertain. Germline loops: CDR1 MNHEY, CDR2 SVGEGT. The ends were cut back, 4 bases at V and 7 bases at J, with 11 bases in the middle. This CDR3 spans 13 amino acids. CDR3 nucleotides: TGTGCCAGCAGTTTTGGAAGACGGAATGAGCAGTTCTTC. Its protein is CASSFGRRNEQFF.

The gene calls are TRBV24-1 and TRBJ2-1; D is ambiguous. This CDR3 has 12 residues. Germline assignment: CDR1 KGHDR and CDR2 SFDVKD. Trimming left V 7 bases short and J 5 bases short, with 8 bases between. CDR3 residues: CATSELDNEQFF. CDR3 sequence (DNA): TGTGCCACCAGCGAGTTAGACAATGAGCAGTTCTTC.

The chain couples TRBV28 to TRBJ1-5; D may be TRBD1 (5 bases). V lost 7 bases, J lost 10 bases, and 17 bases lay in between. Germline CDR1 and CDR2: MDHEN and SYDVKM. This CDR3 region has 13 residues. In DNA, the CDR3 is TGTGCCAGCACCCATCCCGGGGGGACCCCCCAGCATTTT. Its protein is CASTHPGGTPQHF.

This clonotype has more than one count but fewer than ten. The genes are TRBV19 and TRBJ2-1; tentative D call: TRBD1 (6 bases). The germline CDR1 and CDR2 sequences are LNHDA and SQIVND (reference sequence). The CDR3 spans 14 residues. Deletions cut 7 bases from V and 4 bases from J, with 14 bases between. The DNA for the CDR3 is TGTGCCAGTAACGAGGGGGACCTTTACAATGAGCAGTTCTTC. Encoded protein: CASNEGDLYNEQFF.

This clonotype was seen more than once but under ten times. This CDR3 is CASSEAGSMPEAFF. CDR3 coding DNA: TGTGCCAGCAGTGAAGCCGGCAGCATGCCTGAAGCTTTCTTT. The J gene is TRBJ1-1, the V gene TRBV6-1; no definite D call. The length of the CDR3 is 14 residues. Trimming shortened V by 0 bases and J by 6 bases, and 11 bases separated the two germline ends. CDR1 MNHNS and CDR2 SASEGT come from the germline V gene.

The rearrangement joins TRBV19 to TRBJ1-2, with D perhaps matching TRBD1 (5 bases). V lost 10 bases, J lost 0 bases, and 18 bases lay in between. The CDR3 spans 15 residues. Germline CDR1 reads LNHDA; CDR2 reads SQIVND (reference sequence). CDR3 coding DNA: TGTGCCACCTCTCCAAGGGACCGTTCTAACTATGGCTACACCTTC. Amino acid sequence: CATSPRDRSNYGYTF.

This clonotype was observed a handful of times. The V call is TRBV12-5, the J call TRBJ2-7; 9 bases agree with TRBD1. V lost 3 bases, J lost 3 bases, and 6 bases stayed unmatched. In germline, CDR1 is LGHNT, CDR2 FRNRAP. The CDR3 extends over 15 amino acids. The CDR3 DNA sequence: TGTGCTAGTGGTTTTACCGGGACAGGGAACTACGAGCAGTACTTC. This translates into CASGFTGTGNYEQYF.

The CDR3 sequence: CASKRGGYTEAFF. The CDR3 DNA follows: TGTGCCAGCAAACGAGGGGGCTATACTGAAGCTTTCTTT. The rearrangement links TRBV25-1 to TRBJ1-1; 7 bases agree with TRBD1. The CDR3 sequence is 13 residues long. Trimming at V came to 7 bases and at J to 5 bases, leaving 7 bases not matched to a gene. CDR1 MGHDK and CDR2 SYGVNS come from the germline V gene.

This clonotype was counted only a few times. This chain joins TRBV7-6 and TRBJ1-1; D is possibly TRBD1 (5 bases). Germline V lookup: CDR1 SGHVS, CDR2 FNYEAQ. This CDR3 has 14 residues. V was cut by 1 base and J by 7 bases, with 13 bases left in between. The CDR3 nucleotides are TGTGCCAGCAGCTTAGGTGGGGGTGTCAATGAAGCTTTCTTT. Protein: CASSLGGGVNEAFF.

J is TRBJ2-7 and V is TRBV12-3 or TRBV12-4; TRBD1 might be the D (6 bases). The V and J ends lost 5 bases and 5 bases respectively, with 19 bases between them. This CDR3 has 15 amino acids. CDR3 in DNA: TGTGCCAGCAGTGCCCCGGGACATCTCGTGCACGAGCAGTACTTC. It yields the protein CASSAPGHLVHEQYF.

This clonotype was recorded once. J is TRBJ2-7 and V is TRBV11-2; 7 positions agree with TRBD2. Germline V gene data show CDR1 as SGHAT and CDR2 as FQNNGV. The length of the CDR3 is 19 residues. CDR3 DNA: TGTGCCGGCAGCTTATGGCCCCCGCCAGGTCAGGGAGGGGTCTACGAGCAGTACGTC. Its protein product is CAGSLWPPPGQGGVYEQYV.

This clonotype was detected a few times. The genes are TRBV4-3 and TRBJ2-3, with D uncertain. The CDR3 is 17 amino acids. Germline CDR1 LGHNA, CDR2 YSLEER. V was pared by 0 bases and J by 4 bases, with 17 bases between. CDR3 protein: CASSQERLAGVADTQYF. CDR3 nucleotide sequence: TGCGCCAGCAGCCAAGAAAGACTCGCTGGGGTTGCAGATACGCAGTATTTT.

The rearrangement uses TRBV28 and TRBJ1-2; D is ambiguous. CDR3 size: 14 residues. Trimming removed 3 bases from V and 4 bases from J, with 12 bases in between. Germline lookup yields CDR1 MDHEN and CDR2 SYDVKM. Here the CDR3 reads CASSFLVRIYGYTF. Here the CDR3 DNA reads TGTGCCAGCAGTTTTTTGGTCCGAATCTATGGCTACACCTTC.

This clonotype was seen more than once but under ten times. The chain combines TRBV2 with TRBJ1-6, with no clear D. This CDR3 region has 14 residues. Germline loops: CDR1 SNHLY, CDR2 FYNNEI. V was clipped by 8 bases and J by 6 bases, with 14 bases between them. The CDR3 loop is CASESGGTNSPLHF. The CDR3 DNA reads TGTGCCAGCGAGTCAGGCGGAACTAATTCACCCCTCCACTTT.

The J gene is TRBJ2-1, the V gene TRBV19; 7 positions match TRBD1. V trimming: 6 bases; J trimming: 0 bases; junction bases outside the gene matches: 5. The CDR3 loop spans 15 amino acids. Germline CDR1 reads LNHDA; CDR2 reads SQIVND (reference sequence). The CDR3 here is CASRTTGVSYNEQFF. CDR3 in DNA: TGTGCCAGTAGGACTACAGGGGTCTCCTACAATGAGCAGTTCTTC.

This clonotype was seen more than once but under ten times. The chain uses TRBV27 and TRBJ2-4; TRBD2 matches 7 bases. CDR1 MNHEY and CDR2 SMNVEV come from the germline V gene (reference sequence). The CDR3 is 15 amino acids. V lost 8 bases and J lost 3; bases outside the gene matches: 10. Here the CDR3 reads CASRQAGVGKNIQYF. In nucleotides, the CDR3 is TGTGCCAGCCGGCAGGCGGGGGTAGGCAAAAACATTCAGTACTTC.

The CDR3 nucleotides are TGTGCCAGTAGCGAAGGAGCGGGGGACCGCACAGATACGCAGTATTTT. Protein sequence: CASSEGAGDRTDTQYF. The rearrangement joins TRBV19 to TRBJ2-3, with 8 bases fitting TRBD2. Trimming removed 6 bases from V and 1 base from J; junction bases left unmatched: 9. Germline CDR1 reads LNHDA; CDR2 reads SQIVND (reference sequence). The CDR3 is 16 amino acids. The full variable domain, rest sourced from reference TRBV19 and TRBJ2-3, is DGGITQSPKYLFRKEGQNVTLSCEQNLNHDAMYWYRQDPGQGLRLIYYSQIVNDFQKGDIAEGYSVSREKKESFPLTVTSAQKNPTAFYLCASSEGAGDRTDTQYFGPGTRLTVL.

This clonotype has ten or more counts. The chain carries TRBV7-9 and TRBJ1-5, with unresolved D. Germline-derived CDR1 and CDR2 are SEHNR and FQNEAQ (reference sequence). Trimming took 5 bases from V and 5 from J, leaving 22 bases between them. The CDR3 extends over 17 amino acids. The CDR3 sequence: CASSREGDRVPHQPQHF. For the CDR3, the DNA is TGTGCCAGCAGCCGAGAGGGTGATAGGGTCCCCCATCAGCCCCAGCATTTT.

This clonotype occurred a few times. The chain couples TRBV5-6 to TRBJ1-5; D is unclear. The CDR3 runs 12 residues. Germline V gene data show CDR1 as SGHDT and CDR2 as YYEEEE. V lost 5 bases, J lost 9 bases, and 12 bases lay in between. CDR3 in amino acids: CASSSGARPQHF. For the CDR3, the DNA is TGTGCCAGCAGTTCGGGAGCTCGGCCCCAGCATTTT. Looking up the rest from reference TRBV5-6 and TRBJ1-5 gives the full variable domain: DAGVTQSPTHLIKTRGQQVTLRCSPKSGHDTVSWYQQALGQGPQFIFQYYEEEERQRGNFPDRFSGHQFPNYSSELNVNALLLGDSALYLCASSSGARPQHFGDGTRLSIL.